This T cell receptor (beta chain) was captured by sequencing in a study of T cells in Graves' hyperthyroidism and ophthalmopathy. Study overall: Peripheral blood draws took place at initial diagnosis, ahead of any treatment.

TCR beta CDR3 regions were amplified from RNA transcripts. The HTBI primer set was used in a first-round RT-PCR of the TCR CDR3. TCRdb analysed the multiplex PCR reads with MiXCR anew, one entry per CDR3 protein. The sample yields some 530,000 distinct CDR3 sequences, roughly 22% seen once. This clonotype has ten or more counts. Germline V gene lookup returns CDR1 SGHAT and CDR2 FQNNGV. CDR3 length: 15 residues. With 1 base removed from V and 2 bases from J, the gap between germline ends came to 12 bases. This TCR was recovered from an older woman with Graves' ophthalmopathy. Sequenced material: blood. V gene TRBV11-2 combines with J gene TRBJ2-7; D is unclear. CDR3 amino acids: CASSLALQPAYEQYF. CDR3 DNA sequence: TGTGCCAGCAGCTTAGCTCTACAACCTGCCTACGAGCAGTACTTC.